A single T cell receptor (beta chain) is shown here with its context. Germline CDR1 reads MNHEY; CDR2 reads SVGAGI. The trim removed 5 bases at V and 4 bases at J, leaving 9 bases unmatched. CDR3 length: 16 amino acids. Each cDNA molecule in the library carried unique molecular identifiers. Via MiXCR, TCRdb re-called the RACE reads, giving one row per CDR3 protein. The sample gives about 96,000 distinct CDR3 sequences, approximately 9.3% of which show up once; 2% to 2.5% is in the top ten. Regarding time point: patch test 2, 6 weeks after DPC sensitization. Treatment indicated: therapeutic diphenylcyclopropenone sensitization with weekly scalp DPC. This record comes from a study of human T cells and chemical hapten exposure.

This receptor was obtained from a woman aged 40 to 50 with alopecia areata. Some clones in this sample may be carry-over from other donors' samples. The rearrangement uses TRBV6-5 and TRBJ2-7, with 12 positions matching TRBD2. Sequenced here: whole blood, sampled in connection with sensitization to the hapten diphenylcyclopropenone (DPC). CDR3 nucleotide sequence: TGTGCCAGCAGTACCGGGACTAGCGGGCGGATTTACGAGCAGTACTTC. Its translation: CASSTGTSGRIYEQYF.